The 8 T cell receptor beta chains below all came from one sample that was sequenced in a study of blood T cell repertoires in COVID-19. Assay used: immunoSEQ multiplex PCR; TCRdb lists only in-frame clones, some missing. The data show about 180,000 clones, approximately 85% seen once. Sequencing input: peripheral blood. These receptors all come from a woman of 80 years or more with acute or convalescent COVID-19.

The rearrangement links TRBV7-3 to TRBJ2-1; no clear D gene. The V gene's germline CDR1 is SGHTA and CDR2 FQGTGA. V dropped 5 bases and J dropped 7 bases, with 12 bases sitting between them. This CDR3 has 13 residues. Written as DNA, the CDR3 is TGTGCCAGCAGCCTCAGCGTTGGAAATGAGCAGTTCTTC. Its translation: CASSLSVGNEQFF.

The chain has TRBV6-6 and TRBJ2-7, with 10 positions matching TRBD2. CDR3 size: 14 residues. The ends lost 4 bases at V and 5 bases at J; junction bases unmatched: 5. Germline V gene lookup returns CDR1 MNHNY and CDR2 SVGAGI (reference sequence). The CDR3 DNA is TGTGCCAGCAGTTCTACTAGCGGGACCCACGAGCAGTACTTC. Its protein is CASSSTSGTHEQYF.

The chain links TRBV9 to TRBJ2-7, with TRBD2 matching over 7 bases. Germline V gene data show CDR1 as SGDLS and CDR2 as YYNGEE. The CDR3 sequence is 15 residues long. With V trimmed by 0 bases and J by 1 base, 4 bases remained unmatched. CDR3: CASSVGAGDSYEQYF. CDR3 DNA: TGTGCCAGCAGCGTAGGGGCGGGGGATTCCTACGAGCAGTACTTC.

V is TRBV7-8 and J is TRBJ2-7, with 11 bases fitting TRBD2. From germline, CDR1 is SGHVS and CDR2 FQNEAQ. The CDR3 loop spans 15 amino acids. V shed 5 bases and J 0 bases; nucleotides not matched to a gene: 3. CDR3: CASSPSGGSSYEQYF. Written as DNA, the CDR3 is TGTGCCAGCAGCCCTAGCGGGGGGAGCTCCTACGAGCAGTACTTC.

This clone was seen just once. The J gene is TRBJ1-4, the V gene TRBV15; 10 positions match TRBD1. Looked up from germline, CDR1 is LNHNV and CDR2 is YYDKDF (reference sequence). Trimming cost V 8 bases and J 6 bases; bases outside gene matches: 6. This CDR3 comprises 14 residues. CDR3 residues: CATSIDRGHEKLFF. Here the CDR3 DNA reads TGTGCCACCTCAATTGACAGGGGGCATGAAAAACTGTTTTTT.

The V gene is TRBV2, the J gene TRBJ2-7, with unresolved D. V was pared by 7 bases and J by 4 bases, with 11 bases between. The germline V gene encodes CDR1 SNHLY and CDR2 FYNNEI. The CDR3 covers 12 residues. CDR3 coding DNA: TGTGCCAGCACCTACGACTTGTACGAGCAGTACTTC. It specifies CASTYDLYEQYF.

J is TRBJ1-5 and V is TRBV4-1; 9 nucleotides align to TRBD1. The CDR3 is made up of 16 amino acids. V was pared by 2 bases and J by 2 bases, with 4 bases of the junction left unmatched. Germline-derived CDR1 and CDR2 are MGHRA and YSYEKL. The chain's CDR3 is CASSQRTGVGNQPQHF. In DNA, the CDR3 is TGCGCCAGCAGCCAAAGGACAGGGGTCGGCAATCAGCCCCAGCATTTT.

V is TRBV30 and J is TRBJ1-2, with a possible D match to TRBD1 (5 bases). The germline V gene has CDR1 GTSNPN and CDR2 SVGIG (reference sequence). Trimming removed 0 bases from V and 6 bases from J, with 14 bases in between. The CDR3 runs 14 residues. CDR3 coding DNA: TGTGCCTGGAGTGTATTGGGCAGGGTAAATGGCTACACCTTC. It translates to CAWSVLGRVNGYTF.